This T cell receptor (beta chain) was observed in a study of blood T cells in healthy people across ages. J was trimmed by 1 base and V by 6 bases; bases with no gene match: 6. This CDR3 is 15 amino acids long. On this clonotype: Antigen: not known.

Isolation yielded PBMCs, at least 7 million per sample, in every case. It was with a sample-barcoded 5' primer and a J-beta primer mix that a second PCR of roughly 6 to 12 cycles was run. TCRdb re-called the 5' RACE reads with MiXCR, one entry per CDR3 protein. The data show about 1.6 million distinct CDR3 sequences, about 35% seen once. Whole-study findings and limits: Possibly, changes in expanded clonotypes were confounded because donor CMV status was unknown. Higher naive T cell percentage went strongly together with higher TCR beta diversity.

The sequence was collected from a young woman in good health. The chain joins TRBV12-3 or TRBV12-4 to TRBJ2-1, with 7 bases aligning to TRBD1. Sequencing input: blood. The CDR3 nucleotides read TGTGCCAGCAGGGAACGGACAGGATCCTACAATGAGCAGTTCTTC. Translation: CASRERTGSYNEQFF.